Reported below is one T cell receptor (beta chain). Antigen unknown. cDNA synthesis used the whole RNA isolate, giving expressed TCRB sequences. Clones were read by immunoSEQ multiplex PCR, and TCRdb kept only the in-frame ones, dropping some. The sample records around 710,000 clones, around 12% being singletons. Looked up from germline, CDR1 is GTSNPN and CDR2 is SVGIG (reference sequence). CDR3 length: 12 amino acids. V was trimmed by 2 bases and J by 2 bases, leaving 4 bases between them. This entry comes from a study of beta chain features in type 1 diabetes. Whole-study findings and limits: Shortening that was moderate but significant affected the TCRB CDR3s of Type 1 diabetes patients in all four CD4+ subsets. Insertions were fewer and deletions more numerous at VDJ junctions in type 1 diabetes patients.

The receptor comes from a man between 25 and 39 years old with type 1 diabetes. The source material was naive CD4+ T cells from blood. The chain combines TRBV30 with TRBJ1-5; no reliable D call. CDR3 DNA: TGTGCCTGGAGTCCGGGCAATCAGCCCCAGCATTTT. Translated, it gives CAWSPGNQPQHF.